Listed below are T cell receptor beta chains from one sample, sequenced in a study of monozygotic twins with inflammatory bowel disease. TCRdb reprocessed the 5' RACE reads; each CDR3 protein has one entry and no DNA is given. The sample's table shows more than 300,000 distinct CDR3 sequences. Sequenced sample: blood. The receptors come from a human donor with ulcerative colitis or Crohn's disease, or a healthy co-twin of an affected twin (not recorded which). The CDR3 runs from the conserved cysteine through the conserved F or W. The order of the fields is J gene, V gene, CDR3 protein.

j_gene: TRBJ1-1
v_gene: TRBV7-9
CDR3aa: CASSSGTGNNEAFF

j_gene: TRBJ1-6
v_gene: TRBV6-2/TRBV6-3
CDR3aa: CASSKQTGSPLHF

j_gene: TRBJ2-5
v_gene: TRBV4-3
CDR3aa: CASSQRGMLRQETQYF

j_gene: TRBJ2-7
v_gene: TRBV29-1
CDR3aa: CSVTGQGADEQYF

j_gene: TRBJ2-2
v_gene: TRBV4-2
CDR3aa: CASSQEKWTGELFF

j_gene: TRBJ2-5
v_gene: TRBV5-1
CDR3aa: CASRTSGGLEETQYF

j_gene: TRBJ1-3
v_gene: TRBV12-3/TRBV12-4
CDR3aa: CASSSFRNTIYF

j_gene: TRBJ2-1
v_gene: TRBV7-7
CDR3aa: CASSLVPSSGSSYNEQFF

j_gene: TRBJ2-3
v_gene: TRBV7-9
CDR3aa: CASSPPGQGARTDTQYF

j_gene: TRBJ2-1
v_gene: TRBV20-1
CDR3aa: CSQTGTYDEQFF

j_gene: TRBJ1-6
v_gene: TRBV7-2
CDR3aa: CASSLQAVGSPLHF

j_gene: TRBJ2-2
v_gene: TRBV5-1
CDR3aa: CASSPGQATASNTGELFF

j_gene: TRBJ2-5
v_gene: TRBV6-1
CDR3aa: CASRGLAGGNQETQYF

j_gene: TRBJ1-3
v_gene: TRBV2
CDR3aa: CASRGLVSGNTIYF

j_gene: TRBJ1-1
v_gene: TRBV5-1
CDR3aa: CASSSAPTTDTEAFF

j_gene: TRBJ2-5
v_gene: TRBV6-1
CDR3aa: CASRTSPPGAKETQYF

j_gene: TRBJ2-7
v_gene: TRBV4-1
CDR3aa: CASSQDRTAPLYEQYF

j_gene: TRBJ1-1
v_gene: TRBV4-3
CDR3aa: CASSQANMGNTEAFF

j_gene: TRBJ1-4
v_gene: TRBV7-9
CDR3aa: CASSSTARNRGEKLFF

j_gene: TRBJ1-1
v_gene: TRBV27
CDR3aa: CASSAAGGTEAFF

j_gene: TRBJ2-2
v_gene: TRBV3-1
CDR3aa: CASSHPGTADLSNTGELFF

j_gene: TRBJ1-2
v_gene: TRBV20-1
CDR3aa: CSARNSDYGYTF

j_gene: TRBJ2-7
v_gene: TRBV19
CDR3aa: CASSIIGGDEQYF

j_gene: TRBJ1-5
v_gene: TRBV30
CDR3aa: CAWSGQINQPQHF

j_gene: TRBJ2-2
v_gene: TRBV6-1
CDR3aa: CASRPQGWTGELFF

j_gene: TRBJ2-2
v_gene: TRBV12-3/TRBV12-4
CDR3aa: CASTKRGGELFF

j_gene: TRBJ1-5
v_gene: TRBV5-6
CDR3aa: CASSAWRRFNQPQHF

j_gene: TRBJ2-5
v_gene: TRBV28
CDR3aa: CASSPLPGKREETQYF

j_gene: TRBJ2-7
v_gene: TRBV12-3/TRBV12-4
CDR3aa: CASMHRSYEQYF

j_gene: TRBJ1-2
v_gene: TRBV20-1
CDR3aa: CSVMNRGRDGYTF

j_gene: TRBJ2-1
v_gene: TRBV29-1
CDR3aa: CSVGSLFEQFF

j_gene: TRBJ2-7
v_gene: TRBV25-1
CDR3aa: CASSEQDSLPQYF

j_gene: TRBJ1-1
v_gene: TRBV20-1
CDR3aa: CSAQGGSTEAFF

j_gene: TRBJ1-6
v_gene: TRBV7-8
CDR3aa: CASSFPDGRTNLLHF

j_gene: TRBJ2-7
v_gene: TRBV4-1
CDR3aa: CASSQDRHPSSYEQYF

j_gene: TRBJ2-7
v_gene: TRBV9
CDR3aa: CASSVGVGGSYEQYF

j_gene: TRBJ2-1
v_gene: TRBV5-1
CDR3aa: CASSPLRGLYNEQFF

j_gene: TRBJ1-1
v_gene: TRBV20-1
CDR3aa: CSAPWRERAEAFF

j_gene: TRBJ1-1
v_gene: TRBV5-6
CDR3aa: CASSSNRGRWTEAFF

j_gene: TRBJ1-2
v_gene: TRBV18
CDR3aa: CASSSTKDYGYTF

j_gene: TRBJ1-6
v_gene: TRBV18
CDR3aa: CASSPDTNSPLHF

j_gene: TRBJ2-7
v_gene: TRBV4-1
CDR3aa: CASSQTGTSTYEQYF